The present entry profiles one T cell receptor (beta chain) with its context. What it binds is unknown. The sample originates from a study of CD8+ T cells in alopecia areata. The ends were cut back, 0 bases at V and 6 bases at J, with 13 bases in the middle. CDR3 size: 14 residues. Germline assignment: CDR1 SGHDT and CDR2 YYEEEE. cDNA reverse transcribed from extracted RNA served as the sequencing template. Here immunoSEQ multiplex PCR was the method, and the copy in TCRdb shows in-frame clones only, minus some. The sample has about 190,000 clones, 55% to 70% seen once. Points from the study as a whole: While patients received tofacitinib, many expanded lesional clones remained present in scalp and blood. Significant decreases in scalp clonality and expanded CD8+ clones followed tofacitinib treatment.

Treatment given: oral pan-JAK inhibitor, 5-10 mg twice daily. This material consisted of CD4+ T cells sorted from blood, taken at week 4, from a patient treated with tofacitinib. The chain links TRBV5-6 to TRBJ2-7; D perhaps matches TRBD1 (5 bases). The sequence was collected from a human donor with alopecia areata. The CDR3 is CASSLDRYGGEQYF. CDR3 sequence (DNA): TGTGCCAGCAGCTTGGACAGGTACGGTGGCGAGCAGTACTTC.